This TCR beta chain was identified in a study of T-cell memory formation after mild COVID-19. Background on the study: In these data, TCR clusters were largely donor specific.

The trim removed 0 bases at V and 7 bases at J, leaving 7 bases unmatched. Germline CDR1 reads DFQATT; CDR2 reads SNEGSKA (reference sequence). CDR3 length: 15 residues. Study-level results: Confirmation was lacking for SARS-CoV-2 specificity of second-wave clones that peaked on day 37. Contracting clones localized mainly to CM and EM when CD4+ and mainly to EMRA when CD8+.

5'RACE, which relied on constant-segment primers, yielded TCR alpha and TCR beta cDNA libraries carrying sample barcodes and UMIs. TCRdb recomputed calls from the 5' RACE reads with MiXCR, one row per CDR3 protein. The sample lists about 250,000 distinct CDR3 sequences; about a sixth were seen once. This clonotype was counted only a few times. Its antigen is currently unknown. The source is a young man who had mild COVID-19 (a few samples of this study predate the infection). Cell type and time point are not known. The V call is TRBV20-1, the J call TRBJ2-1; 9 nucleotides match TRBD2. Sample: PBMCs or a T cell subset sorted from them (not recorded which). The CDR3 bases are TGCAGTGCTAGAGAAGGCGGGGGGGCAGATAATGAGCAGTTCTTC. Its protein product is CSAREGGGADNEQFF.